Listed below are T cell receptor beta chains from one sample, sequenced in a study of cytomegalovirus exposure and HLA in healthy donors. The protocol was immunoSEQ multiplex PCR, while the TCRdb copy is restricted to in-frame clones and leaves out a portion. This sample has some 240,000 clones, with around four fifths found just once. The material sequenced was PBMCs. The source of these receptors is a woman between 18 and 30 years old in good health and CMV-seronegative. CDR3s include the opening cysteine and the closing phenylalanine or tryptophan. D genes are given only for firm matches. Clone sizes are given selectively: once, few, many, or a class where the clone is expanded.

D gene	J gene	CDR3 length	V gene	clone size	CDR3 protein	CDR3 DNA
.	TRBJ1-1	13	TRBV30	.	CAWRLRRNTEAFF	TGTGCTTGGAGGCTTCGAAGGAACACTGAAGCTTTCTTT
.	TRBJ2-1	14	TRBV19	.	CASSMTSPYNEQFF	TGTGCCAGTAGTATGACTAGTCCCTACAATGAGCAGTTCTTC
.	TRBJ1-2	14	TRBV7-2	.	CASSSRDITRACTF	TGTGCCAGCAGCTCCCGTGACATCACTAGGGCCTGCACCTTC
TRBD1	TRBJ1-2	16	TRBV28	.	CASNQGTGGANYGYTF	TGTGCCAGCAACCAAGGGACAGGGGGGGCCAACTATGGCTACACCTTC
.	TRBJ2-1	16	TRBV4-1	.	CASSQAPKGPYNEQFF	TGCGCCAGCAGCCAAGCTCCTAAGGGCCCCTACAATGAGCAGTTCTTC
.	TRBJ2-2	19	TRBV4-2	.	CASSQEPAGAGVSTGELFF	TGTGCCAGCAGCCAAGAGCCAGCCGGGGCTGGGGTGTCCACCGGGGAGCTGTTTTTT
.	TRBJ2-1	15	TRBV4-1	.	CASSPQGSSYNEQFF	TGCGCCAGCAGCCCGCAGGGGAGCTCCTACAATGAGCAGTTCTTC
TRBD1	TRBJ1-5	17	TRBV27	.	CASSLPYRGLSNQPQHF	TGTGCCAGCAGTTTACCCTACAGGGGGCTGAGCAATCAGCCCCAGCATTTT
.	TRBJ1-5	17	TRBV19	few	CASTPSLAESGNQPQHF	TGTGCCAGTACCCCTTCCCTCGCGGAATCGGGGAATCAGCCCCAGCATTTT
TRBD1	TRBJ2-1	12	TRBV27	.	CASGQGLNEQFF	TGTGCCAGCGGACAGGGGCTGAATGAGCAGTTCTTC
TRBD2	TRBJ2-7	16	TRBV5-1	once	CASSTAGGAGVVEQYF	TGCGCCAGCAGCACGGCGGGGGGAGCGGGGGTAGTCGAGCAGTACTTC
.	TRBJ2-7	11	TRBV6-5	.	CASAGGYEQYF	TGTGCCAGCGCCGGCGGATACGAGCAGTACTTC
TRBD2	TRBJ2-3	16	TRBV9	.	CASSVVSSGGGDTQYF	TGTGCCAGCAGCGTAGTGTCTAGCGGGGGCGGAGATACGCAGTATTTT
.	TRBJ1-5	18	TRBV5-1	once	CASSGRGRSRASNQPQHF	TGCGCCAGCTCCGGACGCGGCCGATCTCGCGCTAGCAATCAGCCCCAGCATTTT
TRBD1	TRBJ2-2	15	TRBV9	.	CASSVTGVYTGELFF	TGTGCCAGCAGCGTTACAGGGGTCTACACCGGGGAGCTGTTTTTT
.	TRBJ1-2	12	TRBV6-1	.	CASSRDLYGYTF	TGTGCCAGCAGTAGGGACCTCTATGGCTACACCTTC
TRBD1	TRBJ1-6	14	TRBV7-8	.	CASRSGTVNSPLHF	TGTGCCAGCAGGTCAGGGACAGTTAATTCACCCCTCCACTTT
TRBD1	TRBJ2-6	16	TRBV29-1	.	CSVVGQGKAGANVLTF	TGCAGCGTTGTGGGACAGGGGAAGGCTGGGGCCAACGTCCTGACTTTC
.	TRBJ1-6	16	TRBV19	.	CASKWGGPTYNSPLHF	TGTGCCTCAAAGTGGGGGGGTCCCACCTATAATTCACCCCTCCACTTT
.	TRBJ1-1	14	TRBV5-1	once	CASSLSGGGSEAFF	TGCGCCAGCAGCTTGTCCGGGGGTGGGTCTGAAGCTTTCTTT
TRBD2	TRBJ2-7	18	TRBV9	many	CASSAGTSGRRVGYEQYF	TGTGCCAGCAGCGCGGGGACTAGCGGGAGACGGGTGGGCTACGAGCAGTACTTC
.	TRBJ2-3	14	TRBV2	.	CASSAGPSTDTQYF	TGTGCCAGCAGTGCCGGGCCATCCACAGATACGCAGTATTTT
TRBD2	TRBJ2-4	18	TRBV2	.	CASSSGLAGGLAKNIQYF	TGTGCCAGCAGTTCCGGACTAGCGGGAGGCCTAGCCAAAAACATTCAGTACTTC
.	TRBJ1-5	12	TRBV28	once	CASRVSNQPQHF	TGTGCCAGCAGGGTTAGCAATCAGCCCCAGCATTTT
TRBD1	TRBJ2-1	15	TRBV27	once	CASSLGQGARNEQFF	TGTGCCAGCAGTTTGGGGCAGGGGGCGAGGAATGAGCAGTTCTTC
.	TRBJ2-7	14	TRBV9	.	CASSVGGYSYEQYF	TGTGCCAGCAGCGTAGGTGGGTATTCCTACGAGCAGTACTTC
.	TRBJ2-7	16	TRBV5-6	.	CASSLSPGYSVTGQYF	TGTGCCAGCAGCTTGAGTCCAGGGTACTCCGTAACCGGGCAGTACTTC